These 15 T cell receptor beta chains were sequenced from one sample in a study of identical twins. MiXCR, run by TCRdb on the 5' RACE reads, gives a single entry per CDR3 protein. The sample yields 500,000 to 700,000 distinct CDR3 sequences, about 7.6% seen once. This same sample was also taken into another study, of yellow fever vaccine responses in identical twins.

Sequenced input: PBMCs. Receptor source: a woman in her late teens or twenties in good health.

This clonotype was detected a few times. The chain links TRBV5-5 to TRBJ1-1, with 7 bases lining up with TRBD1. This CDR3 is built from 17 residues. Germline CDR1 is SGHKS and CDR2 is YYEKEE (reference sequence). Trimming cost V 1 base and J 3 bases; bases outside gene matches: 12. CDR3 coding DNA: TGTGCCAGCAGCTTGACTAGGGACAGTTCGGCGGACACTGAAGCTTTCTTT. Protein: CASSLTRDSSADTEAFF.

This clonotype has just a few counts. DNA for the CDR3: TGCGCCAGCAGCCCAGGGTCGACACCCAACTCCAATGGCTACACCTTC. It specifies CASSPGSTPNSNGYTF. The chain couples TRBV4-1 to TRBJ1-2; D possibly corresponds to TRBD1 (5 bases). Germline assignment: CDR1 MGHRA and CDR2 YSYEKL. The CDR3 length is 16 residues. The V gene lost 4 bases and the J gene lost 6 bases, with 21 bases spanning the gap.

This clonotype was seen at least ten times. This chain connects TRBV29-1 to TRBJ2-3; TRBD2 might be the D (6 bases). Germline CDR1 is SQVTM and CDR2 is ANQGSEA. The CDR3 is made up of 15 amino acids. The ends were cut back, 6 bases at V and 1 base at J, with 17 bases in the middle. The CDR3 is CSVKGPSGGTDTQYF. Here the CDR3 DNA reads TGCAGCGTGAAAGGACCCTCGGGAGGCACAGATACGCAGTATTTT.

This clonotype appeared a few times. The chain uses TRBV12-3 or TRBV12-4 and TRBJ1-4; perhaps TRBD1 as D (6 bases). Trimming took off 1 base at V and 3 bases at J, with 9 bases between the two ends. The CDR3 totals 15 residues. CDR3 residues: CASSLGGLANEKLFF. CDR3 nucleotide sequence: TGTGCCAGCAGTTTAGGGGGGCTAGCTAATGAAAAACTGTTTTTT.

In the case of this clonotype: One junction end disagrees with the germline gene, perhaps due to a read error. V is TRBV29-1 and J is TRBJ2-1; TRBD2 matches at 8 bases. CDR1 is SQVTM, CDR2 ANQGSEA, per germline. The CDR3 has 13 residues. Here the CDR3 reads CLGRASGSHEQFF. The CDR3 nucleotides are TGTCTCGGTCGGGCTAGCGGGTCTCATGAGCAGTTCTTC.

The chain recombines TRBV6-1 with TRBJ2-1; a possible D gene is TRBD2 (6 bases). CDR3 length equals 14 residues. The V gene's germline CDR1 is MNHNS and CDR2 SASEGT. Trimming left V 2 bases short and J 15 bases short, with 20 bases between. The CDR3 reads CASSELGPGPGGFF. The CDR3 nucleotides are TGTGCCAGCAGTGAATTAGGGCCAGGCCCCGGGGGGTTCTTC.

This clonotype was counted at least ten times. CDR3 loop: CSARDPRTPQETQYF. In DNA, the CDR3 is TGCAGTGCTAGAGATCCCCGGACACCACAAGAGACCCAGTACTTC. J is TRBJ2-5 and V is TRBV20-1, with D maybe TRBD1 (5 bases). Trimming shortened V by 0 bases and J by 2 bases, and 13 bases separated the two germline ends. CDR3 length: 15 amino acids. Germline-derived CDR1 and CDR2 are DFQATT and SNEGSKA (reference sequence).

The CDR3 nucleotides read TGCGCCAGCAGCTTGGCCCCCGGGACGAACACTGAAGCTTTCTTT. Amino acids: CASSLAPGTNTEAFF. The rearrangement joins TRBV5-1 to TRBJ1-1; D is possibly TRBD1 (5 bases). The germline CDR1 and CDR2 sequences are SGHRS and YFSETQ. Trimming pared 0 bases from V and 1 base from J, leaving 10 bases between. The CDR3 is 15 amino acids.

The DNA of the CDR3 is TGTGCCAGCAGTTACCCCGTCGGGTCGAACACTGAAGCTTTCTTT. Translation gives CASSYPVGSNTEAFF. The chain joins TRBV6-5 to TRBJ1-1; no definite D call. Trimming cost V 2 bases and J 1 base, with 11 bases left between them. CDR1 and CDR2 from the germline V gene are MNHEY and SVGAGI. CDR3 length equals 15 residues.

The CDR3 loop is CASSPSRAGQGETQYF. The DNA of the CDR3 is TGTGCCAGCTCACCATCCCGTGCTGGGCAGGGCGAGACCCAGTACTTC. This chain connects TRBV18 to TRBJ2-5; D is possibly TRBD1 (5 bases). The V end was cut by 2 bases, the J end by 5 bases, with 18 bases between. This CDR3 comprises 16 residues. CDR1 is KGHSH and CDR2 is LQKENI in the germline V gene.

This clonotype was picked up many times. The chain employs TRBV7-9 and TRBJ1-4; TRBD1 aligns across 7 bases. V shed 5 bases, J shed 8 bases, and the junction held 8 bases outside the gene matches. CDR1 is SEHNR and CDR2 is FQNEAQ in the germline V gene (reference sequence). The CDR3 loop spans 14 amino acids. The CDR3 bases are TGTGCCAGCAGCCAGACAGGGTTGAAGGAAAAACTGTTTTTT. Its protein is CASSQTGLKEKLFF.

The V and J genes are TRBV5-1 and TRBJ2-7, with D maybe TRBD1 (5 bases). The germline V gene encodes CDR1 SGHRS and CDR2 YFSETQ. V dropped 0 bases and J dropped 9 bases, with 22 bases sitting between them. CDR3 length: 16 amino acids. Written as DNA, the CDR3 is TGCGCCAGCAGCTTGGAGCCAGGGCCGAGCTCCTACACGCAGTACGTC. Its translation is CASSLEPGPSSYTQYV.

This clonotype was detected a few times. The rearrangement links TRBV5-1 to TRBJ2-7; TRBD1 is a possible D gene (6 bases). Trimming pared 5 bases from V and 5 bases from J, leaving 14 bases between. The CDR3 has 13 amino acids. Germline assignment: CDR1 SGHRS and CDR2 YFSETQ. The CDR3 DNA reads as TGCGCCAGCAGGGGGGCACCCGGTGACGAGCAGTACGTC. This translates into CASRGAPGDEQYV.

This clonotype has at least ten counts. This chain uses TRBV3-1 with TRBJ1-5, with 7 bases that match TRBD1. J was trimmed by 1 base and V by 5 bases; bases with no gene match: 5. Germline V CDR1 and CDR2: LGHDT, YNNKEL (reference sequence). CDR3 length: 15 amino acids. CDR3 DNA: TGTGCCAGCAGCGGCGGACAGGTGAGCAATCAGCCCCAGCATTTT. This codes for CASSGGQVSNQPQHF.

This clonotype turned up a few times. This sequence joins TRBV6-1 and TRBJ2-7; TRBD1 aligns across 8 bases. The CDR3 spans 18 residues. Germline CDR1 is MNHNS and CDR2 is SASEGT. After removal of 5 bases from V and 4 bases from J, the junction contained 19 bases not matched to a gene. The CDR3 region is CASSKTTLGQGRGYEQYV. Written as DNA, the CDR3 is TGTGCCAGCAGTAAAACCACCCTAGGACAGGGAAGAGGGTACGAGCAGTACGTC.